Detailed here is one TCR beta chain. What it binds is unknown. The germline V gene encodes CDR1 MNHEY and CDR2 SVGAGI. V was pared by 0 bases and J by 6 bases, with 15 bases between. The CDR3 contains 15 residues. Time point defined: week 35, safety follow-up. Every vaccine dose comprised 300 ug of mutant IDH1 20-mer peptide plus topical imiquimod. Each tumor in the donors was a new WHO grade 3 or 4 astrocytoma, IDH1-mutant and ATRX-lost. These data are taken from a study of a mutant IDH1 vaccine in newly diagnosed glioma. About the research overall: The first vaccination came 4-6 weeks after radiotherapy alone, or with temozolomide cycles. Treated individuals were about 60% male and around 40% female, averaging 40.4 years of age.

Overall study findings and caveats: Apparently unrelated to pseudoprogression were changes in the top peripheral T cell clonotypes.

The assay was immunoSEQ multiplex PCR, and TCRdb's table has in-frame clones only and misses some. The sample shows 60,000 to 65,000 clones, about 85% of them seen only once. This sequence was found in a man under 40 with glioma. This sequence joins TRBV6-5 and TRBJ2-7; no firm D call. Sequencing was performed on PBMCs, taken from a glioma patient whose treatment included an IDH1 peptide vaccine. The CDR3 DNA reads as TGTGCCAGCAGTTACTCGTTCCTCTCCAGACCCGAGCAGTACTTC. It is translated as CASSYSFLSRPEQYF.